This TCR beta chain was recovered during a study of blood T cells in healthy people across ages. The CDR3 length is 15 residues. CDR1 and CDR2 from the germline V gene are PRHDT and FYEKMQ (reference sequence). V gave up 3 bases and J gave up 5 bases; unmatched junction bases: 5. Researchers collected approximately 9.9 milliliters of peripheral blood from every single donor. Primers used in a second PCR of roughly 7 to 11 cycles were a sample-barcoded 5' primer and a J-beta primer mix. One entry per CDR3 protein results from TCRdb running MiXCR on the 5' RACE reads. This sample yields some 760,000 distinct CDR3 sequences, of which 25% are seen a single time; more than 8% belongs to the top ten. These data are also associated with another study on T cells of mothers and their children. This second study says: The output of TCR recombination is shaped by thymic selection similarly in related and unrelated pairs.

The chain combines TRBV13 with TRBJ2-3; 10 nucleotides line up with TRBD2. The sequence was collected from a boy between 10 and 17 years old in good health. Sequencing input: blood. The CDR3 nucleotides are TGTGCCAGCAGCTTGGGTCTAGCGGGAGAAGATACGCAGTATTTT. It encodes CASSLGLAGEDTQYF.